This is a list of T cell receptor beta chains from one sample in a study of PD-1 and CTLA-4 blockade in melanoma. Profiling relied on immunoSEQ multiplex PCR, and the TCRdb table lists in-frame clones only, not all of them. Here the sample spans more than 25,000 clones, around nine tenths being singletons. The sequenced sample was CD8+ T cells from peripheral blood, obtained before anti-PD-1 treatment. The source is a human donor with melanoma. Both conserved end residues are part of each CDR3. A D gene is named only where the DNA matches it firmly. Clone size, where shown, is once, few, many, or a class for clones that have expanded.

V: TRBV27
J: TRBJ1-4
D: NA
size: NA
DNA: TGTGCCAGCAGTTTATCCTCGGGGGGAGGGGAAAAACTGTTTTTT
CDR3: CASSLSSGGGEKLFF

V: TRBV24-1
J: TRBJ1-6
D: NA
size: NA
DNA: TGTGCCACCAGTGATTCCGGGCCCCGAATTAATTCACCCCTCCACTTT
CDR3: CATSDSGPRINSPLHF

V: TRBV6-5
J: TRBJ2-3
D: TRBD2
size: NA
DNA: TGTGCCAGCAGTCCAAGGACTAGCAGTAAAGATACGCAGTATTTT
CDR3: CASSPRTSSKDTQYF

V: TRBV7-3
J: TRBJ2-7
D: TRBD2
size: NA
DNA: TGTGCCAGCAGCTTAATGGGAGGGCCCAGCTACGAGCAGTACTTC
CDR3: CASSLMGGPSYEQYF

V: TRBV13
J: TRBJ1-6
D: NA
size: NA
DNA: TGTGCCAGCAGCCTCACCGGGGAGGATAATTCACCCCTCCACTTT
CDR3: CASSLTGEDNSPLHF

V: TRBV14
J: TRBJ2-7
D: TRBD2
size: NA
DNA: TGTGCCAGCAGCCACACCCAGCGGGAGGGCCAAATCCTATTCATGGAGCAGTACTTC
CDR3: CASSHTQREGQILFMEQYF

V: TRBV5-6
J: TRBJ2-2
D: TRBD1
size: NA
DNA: TGTGCCAGCAGCCTCGGGACAGGGGACACCGGGGAGCTGTTTTTT
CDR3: CASSLGTGDTGELFF

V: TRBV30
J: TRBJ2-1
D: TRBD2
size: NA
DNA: TGTGCCTGGAGCGAGCCTAGCGGGAGGGCGAATGAGCAGTTCTTC
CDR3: CAWSEPSGRANEQFF

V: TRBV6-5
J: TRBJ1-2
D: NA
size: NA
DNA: TGTGCCAGCAGTTACTCCGTCCTCGGGGGCTACACCTTC
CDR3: CASSYSVLGGYTF

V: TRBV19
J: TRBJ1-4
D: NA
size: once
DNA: TGTGCCAGTTCTGACGTTCAATATGGCAGGGGTAATGAAAAACTGTTTTTT
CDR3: CASSDVQYGRGNEKLFF

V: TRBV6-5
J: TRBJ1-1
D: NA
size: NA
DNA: TGTGCCAGCAGTTACGGGACGAACACTGAAGCTTTCTTT
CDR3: CASSYGTNTEAFF

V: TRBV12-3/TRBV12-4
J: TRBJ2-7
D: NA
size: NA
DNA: TGTGCCAGCAGGGAGGGATCGGGAGAGCAGTACTTC
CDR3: CASREGSGEQYF

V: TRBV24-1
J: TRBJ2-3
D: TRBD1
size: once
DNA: TGTGCCACCAGTGGGTCGGGGACAGGGATTTCGGATACGCAGTATTTT
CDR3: CATSGSGTGISDTQYF

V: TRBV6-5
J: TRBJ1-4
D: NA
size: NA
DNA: TGTGCCAGCAGTTACTCGATGGGGGGTTACGATGAAAAACTGTTTTTT
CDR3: CASSYSMGGYDEKLFF

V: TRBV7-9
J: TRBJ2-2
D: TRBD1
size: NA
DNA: TGTGCCAGCAGCTCCCGGGACAGAACCGGGGAGCTGTTTTTT
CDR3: CASSSRDRTGELFF

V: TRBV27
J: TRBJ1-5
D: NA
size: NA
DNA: TGTGCCAGCACCCTCGATCAGCCCCAGCATTTT
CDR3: CASTLDQPQHF

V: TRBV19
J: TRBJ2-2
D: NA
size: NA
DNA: TGTGCCTTGACTTCCGGCACCGGGGAGCTGTTTTTT
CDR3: CALTSGTGELFF

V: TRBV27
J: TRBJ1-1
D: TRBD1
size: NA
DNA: TGTGCCAGCAGTTTATCGGCAGGGGGCAGACGGGCTTTCTTT
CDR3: CASSLSAGGRRAFF

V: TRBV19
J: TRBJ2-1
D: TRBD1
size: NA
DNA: TGTGCCAGTAGCCTCCCAACAGGGGTTGAGTCGATCTTC
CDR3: CASSLPTGVESIF

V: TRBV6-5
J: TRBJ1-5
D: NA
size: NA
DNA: TGTGCCAGCAGTCATAGTGGGAGCAATCAGCCCCAGCATTTT
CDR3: CASSHSGSNQPQHF

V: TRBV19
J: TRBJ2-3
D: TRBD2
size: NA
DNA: TGTGCCAGTAGTCTAGCGGGGGCTGTCACAGATACGCAGTATTTT
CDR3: CASSLAGAVTDTQYF

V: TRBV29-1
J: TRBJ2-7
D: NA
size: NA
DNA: TGCAGCGTCCTCGATTCAGCCGATACCTACGAGCAGTACTTC
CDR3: CSVLDSADTYEQYF

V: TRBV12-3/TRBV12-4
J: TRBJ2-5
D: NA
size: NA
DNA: TGTGCCAGCAGTCCCGGGGATGTGGGGACCCAGTACTTC
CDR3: CASSPGDVGTQYF

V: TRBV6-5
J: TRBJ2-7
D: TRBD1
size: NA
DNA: TGTGCCAGCAGTTACTGGGCCGGGACAGGGAGCGACGAGCAGTACTTC
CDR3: CASSYWAGTGSDEQYF

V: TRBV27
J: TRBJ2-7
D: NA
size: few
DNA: TGTGCCAGCAGTTTAGGGCTGGGGGGCTACGAGCAGTACTTC
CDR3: CASSLGLGGYEQYF

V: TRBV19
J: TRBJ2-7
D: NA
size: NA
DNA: TGTGCCAGTAGTATGGGTCCGGACGAGCAGTACTTC
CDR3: CASSMGPDEQYF

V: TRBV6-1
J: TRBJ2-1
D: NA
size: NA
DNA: TGTGCCAGCAGTGACCCGGGAACAACCTACAATGAGCAGTTCTTC
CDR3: CASSDPGTTYNEQFF

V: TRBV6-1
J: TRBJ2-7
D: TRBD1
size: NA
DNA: TGTGCCAGCAGTGAGGAAGTAGGGGACAGGATTTACGAGCAGTACTTC
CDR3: CASSEEVGDRIYEQYF